These 30 T cell receptor beta chains were sequenced from one sample in a study of blood T cell repertoires in COVID-19. Produced via immunoSEQ multiplex PCR; TCRdb's table is partial and in-frame only. The sample contains about 160,000 clones, approximately 83% of which appear only once. The sample taken for sequencing was peripheral blood. The source of these receptors is a man between 70 and 80 years old who had recovered from COVID-19.

This clone was seen only once. The chain carries TRBV7-6 and TRBJ2-6, with 7 bases fitting TRBD1. Germline CDR1 and CDR2: SGHVS and FNYEAQ. Losses at the gene ends were 3 bases for V and 15 bases for J; bases not matched to a gene: 5. This CDR3 is built from 12 residues. CDR3 DNA: TGTGCCAGCAGCTTCGGTCCAGGGGGCCTGACTTTC. Its translation: CASSFGPGGLTF. Using reference TRBV7-6 and TRBJ2-6 for the parts outside the CDR3, the full variable domain is GAGVSQSPRYKVTKRGQDVALRCDPISGHVSLYWYRQALGQGPEFLTYFNYEAQQDKSGLPNDRFSAERPEGSISTLTIQRTEQRDSAMYRCASSFGPGGLTFGAGSRLTVL.

For the CDR3, the DNA is TGTGCCAGCAGCCCCGGACTAGCGGGAGGGTCCGAGCAGTACTTC. Amino acid sequence: CASSPGLAGGSEQYF. This chain connects TRBV7-2 to TRBJ2-7; 15 positions agree with TRBD2. V shed 5 bases and J 6 bases; nucleotides not matched to a gene: 5. Germline assignment: CDR1 SGHTA and CDR2 FQGNSA. There are 15 residues in the CDR3.

The rearrangement links TRBV5-5 to TRBJ2-1, with unresolved D. Germline-derived CDR1 and CDR2 are SGHKS and YYEKEE (reference sequence). The CDR3 consists of 15 residues. Trimming cost V 0 bases and J 0 bases, with 7 bases left between them. The CDR3 nucleotides read TGTGCCAGCAGCTTGGAGGCTAGCTCCTACAATGAGCAGTTCTTC. This codes for CASSLEASSYNEQFF. Supplemented by reference TRBV5-5 and TRBJ2-1, the full variable domain reads DAGVTQSPTHLIKTRGQQVTLRCSPISGHKSVSWYQQVLGQGPQFIFQYYEKEERGRGNFPDRFSARQFPNYSSELNVNALLLGDSALYLCASSLEASSYNEQFFGPGTRLTVL.

The CDR3 here is CASSQVQGARGQHF. In DNA, the CDR3 is TGCGCCAGCAGCCAAGTTCAGGGGGCGCGAGGTCAGCATTTT. The chain is built from TRBV4-3 and TRBJ1-5, with 8 nucleotides matching TRBD1. Germline V gene sequence: CDR1 LGHNA, CDR2 YSLEER. Trimming took 1 base from V and 13 from J; bases not matched to a gene: 9. The CDR3 is made up of 14 amino acids.

The rearrangement joins TRBV11-3 to TRBJ2-1, with 7 bases matching TRBD1. The germline V gene encodes CDR1 SGHNT and CDR2 YENEEA. The junction had 1 base not matched to a gene; V was cut back by 1 base and J by 1 base. CDR3 length: 15 amino acids. The CDR3 loop is CASSLGQGSYNEQFF. The CDR3 region has the DNA TGTGCCAGCAGCTTAGGACAGGGTTCCTACAATGAGCAGTTCTTC.

The genes are TRBV9 and TRBJ1-1, with D hard to call. The CDR3 is 11 residues long. Germline CDR1 SGDLS, CDR2 YYNGEE. With 4 bases removed from V and 5 bases from J, the gap between germline ends came to 6 bases. CDR3 residues: CASSPGTEAFF. The CDR3 bases are TGTGCCAGCAGCCCGGGGACTGAAGCTTTCTTT.

The chain is built from TRBV3-1 (or the pseudogene TRBV3-2) and TRBJ2-7; 7 bases match TRBD1. CDR3 length: 15 residues. With 0 bases clipped from V and 4 bases from J, the junction kept 6 bases outside the gene matches. The V gene's germline CDR1 is LGHDT and CDR2 YNNKEL (reference sequence). The CDR3 DNA reads TGTGCCAGCAGCCAAGACCGGGACAGAAGTTACGAGCAGTACTTC. Amino acids: CASSQDRDRSYEQYF.

This clone was seen only a few times. The chain combines TRBV9 with TRBJ2-1; possible D gene TRBD1, 6 bases. CDR1 and CDR2 (germline): SGDLS, YYNGEE. The V and J ends lost 0 bases and 10 bases respectively, with 11 bases between them. The CDR3 spans 13 residues. The CDR3 spells CASSVVAGDEQFF. DNA of the CDR3: TGTGCCAGCAGCGTAGTAGCAGGGGACGAGCAGTTCTTC.

This clone was seen only a few times. This chain uses TRBV10-1 with TRBJ1-6, with 7 bases lining up with TRBD1. This CDR3 has 14 amino acids. After removal of 10 bases from V and 6 bases from J, the junction contained 9 bases not matched to a gene. Germline V gene data show CDR1 as WNHNN and CDR2 as SYGVQD (reference sequence). The CDR3 loop is CATSETGFNSPLHF. In DNA form, the CDR3 reads TGCGCCACTTCCGAGACAGGGTTTAATTCACCCCTCCACTTT.

V gene TRBV7-9 combines with J gene TRBJ2-2, with TRBD2 matching 7 bases. The V and J ends lost 10 bases and 0 bases, in that order; junction bases with no gene match: 5. Per germline, CDR1 SEHNR and CDR2 FQNEAQ (reference sequence). The CDR3 covers 14 residues. CDR3 nucleotide sequence: TGTGCCAACATAGCGGGTTCGAACACCGGGGAGCTGTTTTTT. It codes for CANIAGSNTGELFF.

Only a few counts were recorded for this clone. The gene calls are TRBV28 and TRBJ2-5; 9 nucleotides line up with TRBD1. V trimming: 5 bases; J trimming: 3 bases; junction bases outside the gene matches: 4. This CDR3 is built from 14 residues. Per germline, CDR1 MDHEN and CDR2 SYDVKM. DNA of the CDR3: TGTGCCAGCAGTGACAGGGGGGATAAAGAGACCCAGTACTTC. This encodes CASSDRGDKETQYF.

The CDR3 DNA sequence: TGTGCCATCAGTCCTGGGGGTAGCGGGAGCCTTGGTGAGCAGTTCTTC. Its translation is CAISPGGSGSLGEQFF. The genes are TRBV10-3 and TRBJ2-1, with 9 bases that match TRBD2. Per the germline V gene, CDR1 is ENHRY and CDR2 is SYGVKD. After removal of 5 bases from V and 9 bases from J, the junction contained 14 bases not matched to a gene. CDR3 size: 16 residues.

This chain links TRBV6-5 with TRBJ2-7, with TRBD2 identical over 8 bases. With 6 bases clipped from V and 3 bases from J, the junction kept 10 bases outside the gene matches. The CDR3 is 15 amino acids. Looked up from germline, CDR1 is MNHEY and CDR2 is SVGAGI. Written as DNA, the CDR3 is TGTGCCAGCAGCCCCTCTGCCCGGGGGGGCTACGAGCAGTACTTC. Its translation: CASSPSARGGYEQYF.

V and J are TRBV19 and TRBJ2-1; 10 bases agree with TRBD2. V lost 2 bases, J lost 5 bases, and 6 bases stayed unmatched. The germline V gene encodes CDR1 LNHDA and CDR2 SQIVND (reference sequence). The CDR3 is 16 residues long. The CDR3 sequence is CASSIRVLAGNNEQFF. The CDR3, as DNA: TGTGCCAGTAGTATAAGGGTACTAGCGGGAAACAATGAGCAGTTCTTC.

The gene calls are TRBV2 and TRBJ1-5, with D hard to call. V was cut by 8 bases and J by 6 bases, with 14 bases left in between. CDR3 length: 13 residues. Germline CDR1 is SNHLY and CDR2 is FYNNEI. CDR3 residues: CASAEMSVQPQHF. The CDR3 DNA follows: TGTGCCAGCGCCGAGATGTCGGTTCAGCCCCAGCATTTT.

This rearrangement joins TRBV10-3 to TRBJ2-3; 7 bases fit TRBD2. CDR3 length: 18 amino acids. The V gene's germline CDR1 is ENHRY and CDR2 SYGVKD. Trimming cost V 0 bases and J 0 bases; bases outside gene matches: 9. As DNA, the CDR3 is TGTGCCATCAGTGAGTCGCGCGGGAGAAGATCTAGCACAGATACGCAGTATTTT. Translating it yields CAISESRGRRSSTDTQYF.

J is TRBJ1-2 and V is TRBV27; 8 positions agree with TRBD1. Germline V gives CDR1 MNHEY, CDR2 SMNVEV (reference sequence). This CDR3 is 15 amino acids long. V shed 2 bases and J 2 bases; nucleotides not matched to a gene: 4. CDR3 region: CASSLGQGLNYGYTF. The CDR3 DNA is TGTGCCAGCAGTTTAGGACAGGGCCTAAACTATGGCTACACCTTC.

Only one count was recorded for this clone. V usage is TRBV2 and J usage is TRBJ2-7; a possible D gene is TRBD1 (6 bases). The germline V gene encodes CDR1 SNHLY and CDR2 FYNNEI. There are 13 residues in the CDR3. Deletions cut 5 bases from V and 2 bases from J, with 10 bases between. The CDR3 loop reads CASSWDTTYEQYF. CDR3 sequence (DNA): TGTGCCAGCAGTTGGGACACCACCTACGAGCAGTACTTC.

This clone has more than one count but fewer than ten. This sequence joins TRBV11-2 and TRBJ2-7; 12 nucleotides align to TRBD2. CDR1 is SGHAT and CDR2 is FQNNGV in the germline V gene. The CDR3 sequence is 17 residues long. V dropped 1 base and J dropped 4; count of bases not matched to a gene: 8. The CDR3 region has the DNA TGTGCCAGCAGCTTAGCCTCGACTAGCGGGAGTATTTACGAGCAGTACTTC. It yields the protein CASSLASTSGSIYEQYF.

V is TRBV7-9 and J is TRBJ2-3, with D perhaps TRBD1 (5 bases). CDR1 and CDR2 (germline): SEHNR, FQNEAQ (reference sequence). This CDR3 has 15 amino acids. Trimming removed 5 bases from V and 2 bases from J, with 14 bases in between. The CDR3 region is CASSHDSRNTDTQYF. In DNA form, the CDR3 reads TGTGCCAGCAGCCACGACAGCCGAAACACAGATACGCAGTATTTT.

The chain recombines TRBV29-1 with TRBJ2-7, with TRBD1 matching over 7 bases. The CDR3 is 13 amino acids. J was trimmed by 5 bases and V by 5 bases; bases with no gene match: 9. The germline gives CDR1 SQVTM, CDR2 ANQGSEA. This CDR3 reads CSVSNRGGNEQYF. The CDR3 nucleotides are TGCAGCGTTTCGAACCGAGGGGGCAACGAGCAGTACTTC.

This chain joins TRBV3-1 (or the pseudogene TRBV3-2) and TRBJ2-1, with 12 nucleotides matching TRBD2. Germline V gene sequence: CDR1 LGHDT, CDR2 YNNKEL (reference sequence). The CDR3 sequence is 17 residues long. The ends lost 2 bases at V and 7 bases at J; junction bases unmatched: 9. DNA of the CDR3: TGTGCCAGCAGCCAACGAATTCTAGCGGGAGGGCCAAATGAGCAGTTCTTC. It yields the protein CASSQRILAGGPNEQFF.

The chain recombines TRBV14 with TRBJ2-5; TRBD1 matches 9 bases. The J segment lost 3 bases and the V segment lost 3 bases, leaving 2 bases of the junction unmatched. Looked up from germline, CDR1 is SGHDN and CDR2 is FVKESK. The CDR3 consists of 14 residues. In nucleotides, the CDR3 is TGTGCCAGCAGCCAGACAGGGGGGGAAGAGACCCAGTACTTC. Its protein product is CASSQTGGEETQYF. Complete variable domain (other parts from reference TRBV14 and TRBJ2-5): EAGVTQFPSHSVIEKGQTVTLRCDPISGHDNLYWYRRVMGKEIKFLLHFVKESKQDESGMPNNRFLAERTGGTYSTLKVQPAELEDSGVYFCASSQTGGEETQYFGPGTRLLVL.

This clone was seen once. The chain carries TRBV13 and TRBJ2-4; D possibly corresponds to TRBD2 (6 bases). CDR3 size: 16 residues. V was pared by 5 bases and J by 0 bases, with 14 bases between. Germline lookup yields CDR1 PRHDT and CDR2 FYEKMQ (reference sequence). CDR3 protein: CASSRGPGGAKNIQYF. DNA of the CDR3: TGTGCCAGCAGCCGGGGACCCGGGGGAGCCAAAAACATTCAGTACTTC.

The chain is built from TRBV6-1 and TRBJ2-6; 7 positions agree with TRBD2. Trimming at V came to 3 bases and at J to 5 bases, leaving 10 bases not matched to a gene. Germline CDR1 is MNHNS and CDR2 is SASEGT. The CDR3 spans 17 residues. The CDR3 DNA follows: TGTGCCAGCAGTGAGGCTAGCGGTGCGCTCTGGGCCAACGTCCTGACTTTC. As protein: CASSEASGALWANVLTF.

The chain joins TRBV7-9 to TRBJ2-3; D unresolved. Germline-derived CDR1 and CDR2 are SEHNR and FQNEAQ (reference sequence). CDR3 size: 13 residues. Trimming shortened V by 5 bases and J by 4 bases, and 10 bases separated the two germline ends. The CDR3 sequence: CASSPAAPDTQYF. CDR3 in DNA: TGTGCCAGCAGCCCAGCAGCGCCAGATACGCAGTATTTT.

CDR3 in amino acids: CATSDSYGSGRIGELFF. CDR3 nucleotide sequence: TGTGCCACCAGTGACTCCTATGGTAGCGGGAGGATCGGGGAGCTGTTTTTT. The chain recombines TRBV24-1 with TRBJ2-2; TRBD2 agrees at 10 bases. V shed 4 bases, J shed 7 bases, and the junction held 11 bases outside the gene matches. Germline V CDR1 and CDR2: KGHDR, SFDVKD. CDR3 length equals 17 residues.

With respect to this clone: Other DNA variants within this sample encode the same CDR3. The CDR3 coding sequence is TGTGCCAGCTCACCGGGGACAGGGGGGTTCTACGAGCAGTACTTC. It is translated as CASSPGTGGFYEQYF. This sequence joins TRBV18 and TRBJ2-7; TRBD1 aligns across 11 bases. The V and J ends lost 3 bases and 3 bases, in that order; junction bases with no gene match: 4. The CDR3 totals 15 residues. Germline CDR1 is KGHSH and CDR2 is LQKENI.

The chain uses TRBV7-2 and TRBJ1-3, with D perhaps TRBD1 (6 bases). The CDR3 loop spans 15 amino acids. Germline-derived CDR1 and CDR2 are SGHTA and FQGNSA. V lost 6 bases to trimming and J lost 4 bases, with 16 bases between them. The CDR3 is CASSYSWGQGNTIYF. CDR3 bases: TGTGCCAGCAGTTATAGTTGGGGGCAAGGAAACACCATATATTTT.

This chain uses TRBV10-3 with TRBJ1-1, with a weak D call TRBD1 (6 bases). The CDR3 is 13 residues long. Germline-derived CDR1 and CDR2 are ENHRY and SYGVKD. V was cut by 7 bases and J by 2 bases, with 11 bases left in between. Here the CDR3 DNA reads TGTGCCATCACCACAGGGCGAAACACTGAAGCTTTCTTT. Its translation: CAITTGRNTEAFF.